The 32 T cell receptor beta chains below were found in one sample sequenced in a study of control samples from healthy donors and cancer patients. Libraries were prepared by immunoSEQ multiplex PCR; TCRdb keeps only in-frame clonotypes and omits some of them. The table shows about 53,000 clones, with around 90% occurring only once. The sample was PBMCs. The receptors were gathered from a man in his sixties with head and neck cancer.

The chain couples TRBV7-8 to TRBJ1-4; no reliable D call. Trimming pared 1 base from V and 0 bases from J, leaving 12 bases between. Germline CDR1 is SGHVS and CDR2 is FQNEAQ. This CDR3 region has 17 residues. The DNA of the CDR3 is TGTGCCAGCAGCTTAGTCGGCAGGAAAACAACTAATGAAAAACTGTTTTTT. Translated: CASSLVGRKTTNEKLFF.

J is TRBJ2-2 and V is TRBV7-3; unclear D gene. Trimming removed 2 bases from V and 6 bases from J, with 7 bases in between. The CDR3 has 13 amino acids. CDR1 is SGHTA and CDR2 is FQGTGA in the germline V gene. DNA of the CDR3: TGTGCCAGCAGCTTACAGGATCCCGGGGAGCTGTTTTTT. Translation: CASSLQDPGELFF.

This chain connects TRBV23-1 to TRBJ1-5; 10 bases align to TRBD1. TRBV23-1 is an ORF for which the function is uncertain. The CDR3 loop spans 19 amino acids. V shed 2 bases and J 5 bases; nucleotides not matched to a gene: 15. CDR3 region: CASSQEGQGQRFWDQPQHF. The CDR3, as DNA: TGCGCCAGCAGTCAAGAGGGACAGGGGCAACGTTTTTGGGATCAGCCCCAGCATTTT.

This sequence joins TRBV7-2 and TRBJ2-1; D might be TRBD2 (5 bases). The CDR3 runs to 14 residues. Per the germline V gene, CDR1 is SGHTA and CDR2 is FQGNSA. V was clipped by 2 bases and J by 9 bases, with 14 bases between them. The CDR3 reads CASSLSFGSGEQFF. Here the CDR3 DNA reads TGTGCCAGCAGCTTATCTTTCGGAAGCGGTGAGCAGTTCTTC.

This chain connects TRBV7-2 to TRBJ1-6; D might be TRBD1 (5 bases). CDR1 and CDR2 (germline): SGHTA, FQGNSA. V dropped 5 bases and J dropped 10 bases, with 12 bases sitting between them. This CDR3 region has 13 residues. CDR3 loop: CASSARVISPLHF. The CDR3, as DNA: TGTGCCAGCAGCGCCAGGGTAATCTCACCCCTCCACTTT.

The chain carries TRBV6-5 and TRBJ2-7, with D tentatively TRBD1 or TRBD2 (5 bases each). The CDR3 has 13 residues. Trimming took off 5 bases at V and 0 bases at J, with 8 bases between the two ends. The germline gives CDR1 MNHEY, CDR2 SVGAGI. As DNA, the CDR3 is TGTGCCAGCAGTATCGGGGCCTCCTACGAGCAGTACTTC. This gives the protein CASSIGASYEQYF.

V gene TRBV28 combines with J gene TRBJ2-7, with D unclear. The germline V gene has CDR1 MDHEN and CDR2 SYDVKM. The CDR3 has 12 residues. The V and J ends lost 2 bases and 5 bases respectively, with 7 bases between them. DNA of the CDR3: TGTGCCAGCAGTTTAAATCTCCACGAGCAGTACTTC. Translation gives CASSLNLHEQYF. The variable domain in full, completed from reference TRBV28 and TRBJ2-7, reads DVKVTQSSRYLVKRTGEKVFLECVQDMDHENMFWYRQDPGLGLRLIYFSYDVKMKEKGDIPEGYSVSREKKERFSLILESASTNQTSMYLCASSLNLHEQYFGPGTRLTVT.

The rearrangement uses TRBV27 and TRBJ2-7, with D hard to call. The V end was cut by 8 bases, the J end by 1 base, with 12 bases between. Germline CDR1 and CDR2: MNHEY and SMNVEV (reference sequence). The CDR3 is 13 amino acids. CDR3 DNA: TGTGCCAGCGGGGTAAAGTCTTCCTACGAGCAGTACTTC. This codes for CASGVKSSYEQYF.

This chain connects TRBV18 to TRBJ2-1; D gene unclear. The CDR3 is 14 residues long. Trimming stripped 1 base from V and 2 bases from J, with 6 bases between. Per germline, CDR1 KGHSH and CDR2 LQKENI. The CDR3 is CASSPQEAYNEQFF. The CDR3 DNA follows: TGTGCCAGCTCACCACAAGAGGCCTACAATGAGCAGTTCTTC.

This clone was detected only a few times. This chain uses TRBV29-1 with TRBJ1-6; 9 nucleotides line up with TRBD1. After removal of 6 bases from V and 7 bases from J, the junction contained 7 bases not matched to a gene. Germline loops: CDR1 SQVTM, CDR2 ANQGSEA. The CDR3 is 14 residues long. This CDR3 reads CSVSTGTGNSPLHF. CDR3 in DNA: TGCAGCGTCTCAACCGGGACAGGGAATTCACCCCTCCACTTT.

The rearrangement uses TRBV10-3 and TRBJ2-3; maybe TRBD2 (7 bases). The CDR3 is 15 residues long. Germline V CDR1 and CDR2: ENHRY, SYGVKD. Between the trimmed V and J ends, which lost 6 bases and 0 bases, there was a span of 13 bases. CDR3 in amino acids: CAIRGRGLSTDTQYF. DNA for the CDR3: TGTGCCATCAGGGGCAGGGGACTAAGCACAGATACGCAGTATTTT.

This clone was counted between two and nine times. This chain joins TRBV19 and TRBJ2-7, with 8 bases that match TRBD1. Unmatched junction bases numbered 8, after V lost 0 bases and J lost 4 bases. The CDR3 runs to 16 residues. In germline, CDR1 is LNHDA, CDR2 SQIVND (reference sequence). The CDR3 protein is CASSIDPGTGKYEQYF. CDR3 bases: TGTGCCAGTAGTATAGATCCGGGGACAGGAAAGTACGAGCAGTACTTC.

The V gene is TRBV5-5, the J gene TRBJ2-2; 11 bases match TRBD2. The germline gives CDR1 SGHKS, CDR2 YYEKEE (reference sequence). The CDR3 extends over 17 amino acids. V lost 4 bases to trimming and J lost 1 base; unmatched junction nucleotides: 6. The CDR3 DNA sequence: TGTGCCAGCAGCCCGGAGGGGACTAGCGGGAACACCGGGGAGCTGTTTTTT. Translation: CASSPEGTSGNTGELFF. The whole variable domain, remainder taken from reference TRBV5-5 and TRBJ2-2, is DAGVTQSPTHLIKTRGQQVTLRCSPISGHKSVSWYQQVLGQGPQFIFQYYEKEERGRGNFPDRFSARQFPNYSSELNVNALLLGDSALYLCASSPEGTSGNTGELFFGEGSRLTVL.

The V call is TRBV7-9, the J call TRBJ1-3; D may be TRBD1 (5 bases). The length of the CDR3 is 14 residues. V lost 5 bases to trimming and J lost 1 base, with 9 bases between them. Germline lookup yields CDR1 SEHNR and CDR2 FQNEAQ (reference sequence). CDR3 loop: CASSQGLSGNTIYF. The CDR3 DNA reads as TGTGCCAGCAGCCAGGGTCTTTCTGGAAACACCATATATTTT.

CDR3 in DNA: TGTGCCAGTTTGGGTGGGAAGAGGATGGATGAGCAGTTCTTC. This gives the protein CASLGGKRMDEQFF. The chain has TRBV19 and TRBJ2-1; D remains unclear. The germline V gene encodes CDR1 LNHDA and CDR2 SQIVND (reference sequence). The length of the CDR3 is 14 residues. With 8 bases removed from V and 8 bases from J, the gap between germline ends came to 19 bases.

The gene calls are TRBV5-5 and TRBJ1-5; D is unclear. V was cut by 3 bases and J by 2 bases, with 6 bases left in between. CDR1 is SGHKS, CDR2 YYEKEE, per germline (reference sequence). The CDR3 spans 13 residues. The CDR3 is CASSWGGNQPQHF. CDR3 sequence (DNA): TGTGCCAGCAGCTGGGGTGGCAATCAGCCCCAGCATTTT.

The chain links TRBV24-1 to TRBJ2-5; 10 bases line up with TRBD2. This CDR3 region has 13 residues. Trimming cost V 7 bases and J 5 bases; bases outside gene matches: 3. Germline loops: CDR1 KGHDR, CDR2 SFDVKD. The DNA for the CDR3 is TGTGCCACCAGCCCGGGACTAGCGGAGACCCAGTACTTC. Translating gives CATSPGLAETQYF.

The CDR3 sequence is CASSMGGYTDTQYF. The DNA of the CDR3 is TGTGCCAGTAGTATGGGGGGATACACAGATACGCAGTATTTT. The chain links TRBV19 to TRBJ2-3, with D perhaps TRBD2 (6 bases). V shed 3 bases and J shed 2 bases, with 9 bases lying between them. This CDR3 is built from 14 residues. The V gene's germline CDR1 is LNHDA and CDR2 SQIVND (reference sequence).

The CDR3 reads CASRRDGGDTEAFF. The DNA of the CDR3 is TGTGCCAGCAGGCGGGACGGAGGGGACACTGAAGCTTTCTTT. The chain links TRBV7-3 to TRBJ1-1, with TRBD1 as a possible D gene (5 bases). CDR1 SGHTA and CDR2 FQGTGA come from the germline V gene. This CDR3 is built from 14 residues. Trimming cost V 6 bases and J 3 bases, with 14 bases left between them.

The table lists this clone with a count of one. This chain connects TRBV24-1 to TRBJ2-5, with TRBD2 matching over 7 bases. The trim removed 9 bases at V and 5 bases at J, leaving 2 bases unmatched. CDR3 length: 11 amino acids. The V gene's germline CDR1 is KGHDR and CDR2 SFDVKD. This chain's CDR3 is CATRRGETQYF. CDR3 nucleotides: TGTGCCACCCGGCGGGGGGAGACCCAGTACTTC.

As concerns this clone: Compared with germline, one end of the junction differs, possibly owing to a read error. The V call is TRBV4-2, the J call TRBJ1-6, with 7 bases fitting TRBD1. Germline V lookup: CDR1 LGHNA, CDR2 YNFKEQ. The CDR3 loop spans 15 amino acids. CDR3 nucleotide sequence: TGTGCCAGCAGCCGGTCAGGGGGAGATAATTCCCCCCTCCACTTT. It encodes CASSRSGGDNSPLHF.

Points on this clone: One end of the junction does not line up with germline, which may come from a read error. The rearrangement joins TRBV4-1 to TRBJ2-7, with 10 positions matching TRBD2. The germline gives CDR1 MGHRA, CDR2 YSYEKL. This CDR3 comprises 18 residues. CDR3 coding DNA: TGCGCCAGCAGCCAAGATCGGGGAACTAGCGGGGTCTCCCACGAGCAGTACTTC. Amino acid sequence: CASSQDRGTSGVSHEQYF.

The rearrangement uses TRBV28 and TRBJ2-3, with D maybe TRBD2 (7 bases). Trimming shortened V by 6 bases and J by 0 bases, and 16 bases separated the two germline ends. The CDR3 loop spans 16 amino acids. CDR1 and CDR2 (germline): MDHEN, SYDVKM. CDR3 sequence: CASSPRGGMSTDTQYF. CDR3 in DNA: TGTGCCAGCAGCCCTAGGGGGGGCATGAGCACAGATACGCAGTATTTT.

This chain links TRBV27 with TRBJ1-1; 10 nucleotides line up with TRBD1. Germline loops: CDR1 MNHEY, CDR2 SMNVEV (reference sequence). This CDR3 region has 14 residues. Losses at the gene ends were 6 bases for V and 4 bases for J; bases not matched to a gene: 5. The CDR3 is CASRSGTGVTEAFF. Written as DNA, the CDR3 is TGTGCCAGCAGGTCCGGGACAGGGGTCACTGAAGCTTTCTTT.

This clone was counted once. CDR3: CATQGHSGNTIYF. CDR3 nucleotide sequence: TGTGCCACACAGGGGCACTCTGGAAACACCATATATTTT. The chain links TRBV6-5 to TRBJ1-3; 7 nucleotides align to TRBD1. The CDR3 contains 13 residues. Per the germline V gene, CDR1 is MNHEY and CDR2 is SVGAGI. V was clipped by 10 bases and J by 0 bases; unmatched bases: 3.

The V and J genes are TRBV5-1 and TRBJ2-5; 12 bases fit TRBD1. After removal of 0 bases from V and 5 bases from J, the junction contained 2 bases not matched to a gene. The CDR3 is 15 amino acids. Germline assignment: CDR1 SGHRS and CDR2 YFSETQ. In nucleotides, the CDR3 is TGCGCCAGCAGCTTGGGGGACAGGGGGCAGGAGACCCAGTACTTC. Its protein is CASSLGDRGQETQYF.

The V and J genes are TRBV4-3 and TRBJ2-3, with 7 bases aligning to TRBD1. Germline V gene lookup returns CDR1 LGHNA and CDR2 YSLEER. V shed 0 bases and J 3 bases; nucleotides not matched to a gene: 9. The CDR3 is 17 amino acids. This CDR3 reads CASSQEPTGYLTDTQYF. CDR3 bases: TGCGCCAGCAGCCAAGAGCCGACAGGGTATTTGACAGATACGCAGTATTTT.

The chain couples TRBV30 to TRBJ2-7; 9 bases map to TRBD1. In germline, CDR1 is GTSNPN, CDR2 SVGIG (reference sequence). This CDR3 has 13 residues. The trim removed 3 bases at V and 4 bases at J, leaving 4 bases unmatched. The CDR3 reads CAWSGTGTYEQYF. CDR3 in DNA: TGTGCCTGGAGCGGGACAGGGACGTACGAGCAGTACTTC. Complete variable domain (other parts from reference TRBV30 and TRBJ2-7): SQTIHQWPATLVQPVGSPLSLECTVEGTSNPNLYWYRQAAGRGLQLLFYSVGIGQISSEVPQNLSASRPQDRQFILSSKKLLLSDSGFYLCAWSGTGTYEQYFGPGTRLTVT.

V gene TRBV10-1 combines with J gene TRBJ2-1; TRBD2 aligns across 11 bases. Trimming cost V 7 bases and J 0 bases; bases outside gene matches: 11. Germline V lookup: CDR1 WNHNN, CDR2 SYGVQD (reference sequence). The CDR3 is made up of 18 amino acids. The CDR3 nucleotides read TGCGCCAGCACGGTCGGGACTAGCGGCCTTAGCTCCTACAATGAGCAGTTCTTC. Translating gives CASTVGTSGLSSYNEQFF.

This clone was seen once. The V and J genes are TRBV7-9 and TRBJ1-3, with D unresolved. The CDR3 consists of 14 residues. Germline values: CDR1 SEHNR, CDR2 FQNEAQ (reference sequence). Trimming took 5 bases from V and 3 from J, leaving 11 bases between them. The CDR3 nucleotides read TGTGCCAGCAGCCCCCGCCCCCTTGGAAACACCATATATTTT. Translating it yields CASSPRPLGNTIYF.

The chain joins TRBV19 to TRBJ1-5; no clear D. Germline V CDR1 and CDR2: LNHDA, SQIVND (reference sequence). The CDR3 runs 13 residues. Trimming pared 3 bases from V and 4 bases from J, leaving 7 bases between. The CDR3 DNA follows: TGTGCCAGTAGTATTCGTCAGAATCAGCCCCAGCATTTT. It yields the protein CASSIRQNQPQHF.

A single count supports this clone. The chain uses TRBV4-2 and TRBJ2-3; 7 bases are a match to TRBD2. CDR1 is LGHNA and CDR2 is YNFKEQ in the germline V gene. This CDR3 is built from 17 residues. V lost 1 base and J lost 3; bases outside the gene matches: 10. The CDR3 sequence: CASSQVGRGGLTDTQYF. The CDR3 DNA is TGTGCCAGCAGCCAAGTTGGGAGGGGTGGGCTTACAGATACGCAGTATTTT.